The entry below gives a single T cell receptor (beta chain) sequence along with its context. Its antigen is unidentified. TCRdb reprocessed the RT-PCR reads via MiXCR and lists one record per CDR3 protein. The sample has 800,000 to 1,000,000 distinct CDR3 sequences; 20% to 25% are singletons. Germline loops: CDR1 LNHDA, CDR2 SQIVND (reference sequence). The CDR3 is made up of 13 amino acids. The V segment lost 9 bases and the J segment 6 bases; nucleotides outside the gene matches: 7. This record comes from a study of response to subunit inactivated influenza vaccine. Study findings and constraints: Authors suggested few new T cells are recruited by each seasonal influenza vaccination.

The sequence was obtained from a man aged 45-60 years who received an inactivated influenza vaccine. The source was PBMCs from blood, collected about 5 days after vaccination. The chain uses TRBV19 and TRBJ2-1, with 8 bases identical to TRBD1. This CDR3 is CASKRQGSNEQFF. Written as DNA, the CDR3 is TGTGCCAGCAAAAGACAGGGGTCCAATGAGCAGTTCTTC.